Listed here are 10 T cell receptor beta chains from one sample, sequenced in a study of cytomegalovirus exposure and HLA in healthy donors. Sequencing used immunoSEQ multiplex PCR; TCRdb keeps in-frame clones, though not all of them. The sample comprises hundreds of thousands of clones, more than 85% of which are singletons, and around 11% rests with the top ten. Material: PBMCs. All receptors come from a man younger than 30 in good health and CMV-seropositive.

DNA for the CDR3: TGTGCCTGGAGTGTACAACACGGCAACTATGGCTACACCTTC. The encoded protein is CAWSVQHGNYGYTF. This chain links TRBV30 with TRBJ1-2; the D is unclear. Germline loops: CDR1 GTSNPN, CDR2 SVGIG (reference sequence). The CDR3 spans 14 residues. Deletions cut 0 bases from V and 2 bases from J, with 10 bases between.

The chain joins TRBV5-1 to TRBJ1-2; D may be TRBD1 (5 bases). The CDR3 runs to 14 residues. With 4 bases removed from V and 3 bases from J, the gap between germline ends came to 13 bases. Germline lookup yields CDR1 SGHRS and CDR2 YFSETQ. CDR3 DNA: TGCGCCAGCAGCCCCGGGACGGCTGACTATGGCTACACCTTC. Amino acids: CASSPGTADYGYTF.

The chain has TRBV4-3 and TRBJ2-7; D perhaps matches TRBD1 (5 bases). The CDR3 has 16 residues. V shed 4 bases and J shed 0 bases, with 16 bases lying between them. In germline, CDR1 is LGHNA, CDR2 YSLEER. CDR3 sequence: CASSRRFGDSSYEQYF. CDR3 sequence (DNA): TGCGCCAGCAGCCGCAGATTCGGAGACAGCTCCTACGAGCAGTACTTC.

V usage is TRBV7-2 and J usage is TRBJ1-5; maybe TRBD1 (5 bases). Trimming pared 8 bases from V and 5 bases from J, leaving 13 bases between. Germline CDR1 SGHTA, CDR2 FQGNSA. This CDR3 spans 13 amino acids. The CDR3 coding sequence is TGTGCCAGCGGAGTGCAGGGCTATCAGCCCCAGCATTTT. Residues: CASGVQGYQPQHF. The full variable domain, its missing parts supplied by reference TRBV7-2 and TRBJ1-5, is GAGVSQSPSNKVTEKGKDVELRCDPISGHTALYWYRQSLGQGLEFLIYFQGNSAPDKSGLPSDRFSAERTGGSVSTLTIQRTQQEDSAVYLCASGVQGYQPQHFGDGTRLSIL.

The rearrangement joins TRBV7-6 to TRBJ2-3; 12 bases are a match to TRBD2. There are 18 residues in the CDR3. Germline CDR1 is SGHVS and CDR2 is FNYEAQ. V lost 0 bases, J lost 5 bases, and 9 bases stayed unmatched. The CDR3 DNA reads TGTGCCAGCAGCTTAGCGGCTAGCGGGAGGGTTTCGGGAGATACGCAGTATTTT. Its protein is CASSLAASGRVSGDTQYF.

On this clone itself: The sample carries other DNA sequences with the same CDR3. The chain combines TRBV29-1 with TRBJ2-2; D tentatively reads TRBD1 or TRBD2 (6 bases each). Per the germline V gene, CDR1 is SQVTM and CDR2 is ANQGSEA. The CDR3 contains 12 residues. V was pared by 6 bases and J by 3 bases, with 8 bases between. CDR3 sequence (DNA): TGCAGCGTGAGGGGGGACACCGGGGAGCTGTTTTTT. This translates into CSVRGDTGELFF.

The V call is TRBV18, the J call TRBJ1-5; D unclear. The germline V and J ends were trimmed by 4 bases and 6 bases, with 13 bases remaining between them. Germline V lookup: CDR1 KGHSH, CDR2 LQKENI. The CDR3 sequence is 14 residues long. The chain's CDR3 is CASSHAGESQPQHF. As DNA, the CDR3 is TGTGCCAGCTCACATGCAGGAGAAAGTCAGCCCCAGCATTTT.

The chain couples TRBV6-5 to TRBJ2-5; TRBD2 aligns across 9 bases. CDR3 size: 16 residues. Germline V gives CDR1 MNHEY, CDR2 SVGAGI. J was trimmed by 5 bases and V by 2 bases; bases with no gene match: 9. CDR3 protein: CASSYGVLAGRETQYF. The DNA for the CDR3 is TGTGCCAGCAGTTACGGTGTCCTAGCGGGACGCGAGACCCAGTACTTC.

V and J are TRBV27 and TRBJ1-1, with D perhaps matching TRBD1 (6 bases). This CDR3 is built from 14 residues. Germline lookup yields CDR1 MNHEY and CDR2 SMNVEV (reference sequence). V was cut by 6 bases and J by 1 base, with 12 bases left in between. The CDR3 loop is CASSFIQGNTEAFF. For the CDR3, the DNA is TGTGCCAGCAGCTTCATACAGGGGAACACTGAAGCTTTCTTT.

The CDR3 nucleotides read TGTGCCAGCAGTTCAGGGACAGGGAACACTGAAGCTTTCTTT. This sequence encodes CASSSGTGNTEAFF. This chain links TRBV5-6 with TRBJ1-1; 8 bases map to TRBD1. In germline, CDR1 is SGHDT, CDR2 YYEEEE. The CDR3 loop spans 14 amino acids. Trimming at V came to 5 bases and at J to 1 base, leaving 4 bases not matched to a gene.